This TCR beta chain was identified during a study of T cell repertoires in cytomegalovirus infection. The CDR3 contains 12 residues. Trimming removed 3 bases from V and 5 bases from J, with 9 bases in between. Germline loops: CDR1 SGHNT, CDR2 YYREEE (reference sequence). TCRdb re-called the reads through MiXCR, storing one row per CDR3 protein. The table records hundreds of thousands of distinct CDR3 sequences, about 11% of them present only once. Sequenced input: PBMCs. This receptor was identified in a human donor in good health (CMV status not recorded). Some clones in this sample may be carry-over from other donors' samples. The V and J genes are TRBV5-4 and TRBJ2-7; a weak D match, TRBD2 (6 bases). CDR3 bases: TGTGCCAGCAGCTGGGACTCGAACGAGCAGTACTTC. Protein sequence: CASSWDSNEQYF.